The 6 T cell receptor beta chains in this list originate from one sample, sequenced in a study of blood T cell repertoires in COVID-19. Profiling relied on immunoSEQ multiplex PCR, and the TCRdb table lists in-frame clones only, not all of them. The sample includes about 220,000 clones, 80% seen only once; the top ten take around 13%. Sequenced input: peripheral blood. All receptors derive from a human donor in a cohort sampled during active COVID-19.

This clone occurred once. In DNA form, the CDR3 reads TGTGCCAGCAGTTGGGACAGGGATGTGAGAACTGAAGCTTTCTTT. This encodes CASSWDRDVRTEAFF. V gene TRBV27 combines with J gene TRBJ1-1; 9 bases fit TRBD1. Germline V gene lookup returns CDR1 MNHEY and CDR2 SMNVEV (reference sequence). CDR3 size: 15 residues. Unmatched junction bases numbered 8, after V lost 4 bases and J lost 5 bases.

This chain connects TRBV29-1 to TRBJ1-2, with D possibly TRBD1 on 5 matching bases. V lost 6 bases and J 4 bases, leaving 15 bases between the germline ends. CDR1 is SQVTM and CDR2 is ANQGSEA in the germline V gene. There are 13 residues in the CDR3. The CDR3 DNA sequence: TGCAGCGTCCGCCCACAGGCTACCTATGGCTACACCTTC. This sequence encodes CSVRPQATYGYTF.

The rearrangement links TRBV28 to TRBJ1-5, with 8 bases matching TRBD1. The V gene end was trimmed by 5 bases and the J gene end by 7 bases; junction bases not matched to a gene: 10. The CDR3 runs to 15 residues. CDR1 MDHEN and CDR2 SYDVKM come from the germline V gene. CDR3 region: CASSLGQGGGQPQHF. CDR3 coding DNA: TGTGCCAGCAGTCTTGGACAGGGAGGGGGCCAGCCCCAGCATTTT.

The rearrangement joins TRBV19 to TRBJ1-2, with D possibly being TRBD1 (6 bases). CDR3 size: 14 residues. Germline lookup yields CDR1 LNHDA and CDR2 SQIVND (reference sequence). Trimming removed 7 bases from V and 1 base from J, with 13 bases in between. CDR3 sequence reads: CASKVNRDNYGYTF. CDR3 nucleotides: TGTGCCAGTAAAGTTAACAGGGATAACTATGGCTACACCTTC.

The chain uses TRBV7-2 and TRBJ2-7, with unresolved D. The ends were cut back, 5 bases at V and 6 bases at J, with 14 bases in the middle. This CDR3 is 13 amino acids long. Germline-derived CDR1 and CDR2 are SGHTA and FQGNSA. DNA for the CDR3: TGTGCCAGCAGCCTTCTCGGTGTGGTCGAGCAGTACTTC. Translating gives CASSLLGVVEQYF.

This sequence joins TRBV11-3 and TRBJ1-4, with 8 positions matching TRBD1. Looked up from germline, CDR1 is SGHNT and CDR2 is YENEEA. V lost 3 bases and J lost 6; bases outside the gene matches: 9. The CDR3 is made up of 16 amino acids. This CDR3 is CASSFYGQGVDEKLFF. CDR3 coding DNA: TGTGCCAGCAGCTTCTACGGACAGGGAGTCGATGAAAAACTGTTTTTT.